This TCR beta chain stems from a study of cytomegalovirus exposure and HLA in healthy donors. General study results and limits: The study listed approximately 170 cytomegalovirus-associated TCR beta chains. Specificity for CMV antigens was confirmed in vitro for a few of the CMV-associated chains.

As regards this clone: Its antigen is as yet unknown.

In germline, CDR1 is KGHSH, CDR2 LQKENI. The CDR3 spans 15 residues. The germline V and J ends were trimmed by 3 bases and 6 bases, with 17 bases remaining between them. Method: immunoSEQ multiplex PCR; TCRdb's copy keeps in-frame clones and lacks some. Among some 150,000 clones listed, around nine tenths were seen once. Source material: PBMCs. This clonotype was obtained from a woman in her twenties or thirties in good health and CMV-seronegative. The chain recombines TRBV18 with TRBJ1-2; the D gene is possibly TRBD1 (6 bases). This CDR3 is CASSPRQAPPDGYTF. The CDR3 DNA follows: TGTGCCAGCTCACCTAGACAGGCTCCCCCCGATGGCTACACCTTC.